The clone carrying this T cell receptor (beta chain) appeared a single time. The sample comes from a study of blood T cell repertoires in COVID-19. Data came from immunoSEQ multiplex PCR; TCRdb stores just in-frame clones and leaves some out. Here the sample spans about 330,000 clones, 70% to 90% being singletons. Trimming left V 7 bases short and J 11 bases short, with 14 bases between. This CDR3 has 11 residues. CDR1 and CDR2 (germline): MGHDK, SYGVNS. Sequenced: peripheral blood. This TCR derives from a human donor in a cohort sampled during active COVID-19. V usage is TRBV25-1 and J usage is TRBJ1-1; D gene unclear. The CDR3 spells CASTGGIKAFF. Written as DNA, the CDR3 is TGTGCCAGCACCGGCGGGATAAAGGCTTTCTTT.